This T cell receptor beta chain comes out of a study of long-term antiretroviral therapy in people with HIV. Overall study context: The earliest samples predate the 2015 immediate-ART recommendation by about a decade.

Assay version v3.0 of immunoSEQ was used, and it was run at survey level. Some clones are missing from TCRdb's copy, which holds only in-frame ones; the method was immunoSEQ multiplex PCR. The sample lists about 29,000 clones, more than 85% seen once, with around 7.8% in the top ten. Whole-study results and caveats: Post-treatment diversity went higher with ART but stayed below transplant donor controls. Controls had broader CDR3 length ranges than HIV repertoires did.

A remark on this clone: The antigen is unknown.

Germline V gives CDR1 SGHRS, CDR2 YFSETQ. V gave up 7 bases and J gave up 4 bases; unmatched junction bases: 14. This CDR3 spans 16 amino acids. This sequence joins TRBV5-1 and TRBJ2-3; 8 bases line up with TRBD2. This clonotype was obtained from a middle-aged man with HIV. Specimen: unsorted PBMCs, collected approximately 5 years before starting antiretroviral therapy. CDR3 residues: CASAREGEGRPDTQYF. In DNA form, the CDR3 reads TGCGCCAGCGCCCGGGAGGGGGAGGGCCGTCCAGATACGCAGTATTTT.